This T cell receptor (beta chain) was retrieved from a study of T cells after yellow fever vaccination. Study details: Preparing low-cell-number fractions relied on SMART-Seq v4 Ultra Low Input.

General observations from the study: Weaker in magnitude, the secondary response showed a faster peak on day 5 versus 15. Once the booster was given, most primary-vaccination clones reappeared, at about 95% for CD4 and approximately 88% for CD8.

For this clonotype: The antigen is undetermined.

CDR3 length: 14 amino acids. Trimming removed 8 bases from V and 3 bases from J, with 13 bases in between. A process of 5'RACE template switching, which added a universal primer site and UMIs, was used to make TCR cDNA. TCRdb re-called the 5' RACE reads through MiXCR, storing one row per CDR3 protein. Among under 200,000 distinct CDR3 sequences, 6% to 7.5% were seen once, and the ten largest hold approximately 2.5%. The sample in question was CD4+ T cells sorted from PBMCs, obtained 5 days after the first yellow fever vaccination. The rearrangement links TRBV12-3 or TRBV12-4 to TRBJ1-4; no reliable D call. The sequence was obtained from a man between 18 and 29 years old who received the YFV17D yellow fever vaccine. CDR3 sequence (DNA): TGTGCCAGCGCCTCTGGTCTACCTAATGAAAAACTGTTTTTT. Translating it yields CASASGLPNEKLFF.